This T cell receptor (beta chain) originates from a study of shared clonotypes between healthy human individuals. Trimming took 4 bases from V and 7 from J; bases not matched to a gene: 13. The CDR3 covers 16 residues. CDR1 and CDR2 (germline): MNHEY, SMNVEV (reference sequence). Of note for this clone: Its antigen is unidentified.

Whole-study results and caveats: Non-shared clonotypes showed lower generation probabilities than clonotypes common to all four donors.

Each subset's genomic DNA was shared equally among a number of immunoSEQ plates. Sequenced by immunoSEQ multiplex PCR; TCRdb stores in-frame clones only, minus some. The sample gives about 1.5 million clones, 98% of which show up once; roughly 0.45% is in the top ten. Sequencing was performed on naive CD4+ T cells sorted from blood. The subset: CD45RA+ positively selected. This chain links TRBV27 with TRBJ1-1, with TRBD1 identical over 9 bases. The TCR comes from a man aged 30 to 45 in good health. In nucleotides, the CDR3 is TGTGCCAGCAGTTCCCGGGACAGGGTCATGGGTAGTGAAGCTTTCTTT. It is translated as CASSSRDRVMGSEAFF.